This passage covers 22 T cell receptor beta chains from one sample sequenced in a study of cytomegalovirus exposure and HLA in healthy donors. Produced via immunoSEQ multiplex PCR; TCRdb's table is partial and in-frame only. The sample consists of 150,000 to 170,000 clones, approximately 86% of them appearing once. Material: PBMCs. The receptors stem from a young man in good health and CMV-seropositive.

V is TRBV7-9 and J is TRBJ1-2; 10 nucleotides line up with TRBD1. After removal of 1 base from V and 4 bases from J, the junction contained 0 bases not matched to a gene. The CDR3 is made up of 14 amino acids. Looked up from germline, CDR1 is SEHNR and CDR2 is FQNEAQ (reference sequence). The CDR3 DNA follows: TGTGCCAGCAGCTTAGGACAGGGGGCCTATGGCTACACCTTC. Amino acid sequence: CASSLGQGAYGYTF.

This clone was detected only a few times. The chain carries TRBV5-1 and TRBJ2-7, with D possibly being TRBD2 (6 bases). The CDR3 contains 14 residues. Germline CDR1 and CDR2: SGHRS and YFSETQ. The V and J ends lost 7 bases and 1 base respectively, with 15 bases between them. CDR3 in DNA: TGCGCCAGCTGGTGGAGGAGCGGGTCCTACGAGCAGTACTTC. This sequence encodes CASWWRSGSYEQYF. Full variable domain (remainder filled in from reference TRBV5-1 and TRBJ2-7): KAGVTQTPRYLIKTRGQQVTLSCSPISGHRSVSWYQQTPGQGLQFLFEYFSETQRNKGNFPGRFSGRQFSNSRSEMNVSTLELGDSALYLCASWWRSGSYEQYFGPGTRLTVT.

The CDR3 coding sequence is TGTGCCAGCAGCACAACCCCCTACGAGCAGTACTTC. This gives the protein CASSTTPYEQYF. The rearrangement uses TRBV27 and TRBJ2-7; D is undetermined. CDR1 MNHEY and CDR2 SMNVEV come from the germline V gene (reference sequence). The CDR3 is 12 residues long. Trimming took 6 bases from V and 2 from J, leaving 8 bases between them.

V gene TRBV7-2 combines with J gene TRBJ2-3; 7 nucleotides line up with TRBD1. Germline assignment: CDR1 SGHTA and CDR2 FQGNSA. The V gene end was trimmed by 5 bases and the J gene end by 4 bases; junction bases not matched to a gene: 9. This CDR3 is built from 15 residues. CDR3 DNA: TGTGCCAGCAGCAATCGACAGGGCTCCCCAGATACGCAGTATTTT. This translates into CASSNRQGSPDTQYF.

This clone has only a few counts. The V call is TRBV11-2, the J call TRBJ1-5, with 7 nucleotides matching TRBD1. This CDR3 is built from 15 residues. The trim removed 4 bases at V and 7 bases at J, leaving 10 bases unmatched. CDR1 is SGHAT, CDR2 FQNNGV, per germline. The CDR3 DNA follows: TGTGCCAGCAGCTCCGACCCGACAGGGAGACAGCCCCAGCATTTT. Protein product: CASSSDPTGRQPQHF.

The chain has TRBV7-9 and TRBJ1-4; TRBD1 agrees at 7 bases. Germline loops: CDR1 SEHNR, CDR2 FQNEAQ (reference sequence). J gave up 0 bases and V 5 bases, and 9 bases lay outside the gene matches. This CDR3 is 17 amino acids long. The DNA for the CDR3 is TGTGCCAGCAGCATAAGGACAGGCCCAGCAACTAATGAAAAACTGTTTTTT. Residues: CASSIRTGPATNEKLFF.

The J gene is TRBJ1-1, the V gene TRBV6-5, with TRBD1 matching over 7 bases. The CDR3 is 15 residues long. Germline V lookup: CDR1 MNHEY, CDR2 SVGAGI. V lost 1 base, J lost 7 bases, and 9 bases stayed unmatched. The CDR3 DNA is TGTGCCAGCAGTTACTTCAGGGGGTCTATTTATGAAGCTTTCTTT. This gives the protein CASSYFRGSIYEAFF.

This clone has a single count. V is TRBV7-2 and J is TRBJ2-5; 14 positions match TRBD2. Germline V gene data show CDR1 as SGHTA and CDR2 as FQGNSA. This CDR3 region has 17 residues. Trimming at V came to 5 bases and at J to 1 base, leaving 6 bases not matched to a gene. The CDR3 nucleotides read TGTGCCAGCAGCCCCCTGACTAGCGGGAGGGGCCAAGAGACCCAGTACTTC. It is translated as CASSPLTSGRGQETQYF.

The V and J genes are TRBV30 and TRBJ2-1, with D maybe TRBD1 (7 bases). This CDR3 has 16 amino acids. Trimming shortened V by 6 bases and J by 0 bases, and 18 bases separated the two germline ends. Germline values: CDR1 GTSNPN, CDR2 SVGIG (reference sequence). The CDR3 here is CACQGGGNSSYNEQFF. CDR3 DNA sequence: TGTGCCTGCCAAGGGGGCGGGAACAGCTCCTACAATGAGCAGTTCTTC.

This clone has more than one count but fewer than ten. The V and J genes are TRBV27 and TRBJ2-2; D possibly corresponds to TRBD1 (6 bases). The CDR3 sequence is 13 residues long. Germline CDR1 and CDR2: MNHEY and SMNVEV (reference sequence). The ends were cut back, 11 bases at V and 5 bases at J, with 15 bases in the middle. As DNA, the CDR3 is TGTGCCTCGAGGCAGGGGAGTACCGGGGAGCTGTTTTTT. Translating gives CASRQGSTGELFF.

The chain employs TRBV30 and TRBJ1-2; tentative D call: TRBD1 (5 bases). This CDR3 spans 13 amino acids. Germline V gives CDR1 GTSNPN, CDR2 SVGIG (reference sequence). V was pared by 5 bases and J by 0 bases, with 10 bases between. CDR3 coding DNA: TGTGCCTGGGGGGGGTCCTCTAACTATGGCTACACCTTC. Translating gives CAWGGSSNYGYTF.

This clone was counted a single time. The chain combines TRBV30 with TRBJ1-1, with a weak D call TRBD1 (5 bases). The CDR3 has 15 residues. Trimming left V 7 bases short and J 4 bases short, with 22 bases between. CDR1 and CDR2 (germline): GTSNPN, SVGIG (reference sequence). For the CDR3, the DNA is TGTGCCTACGGTAGCCCAGAGGGGAGGTCCACTGAAGCTTTCTTT. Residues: CAYGSPEGRSTEAFF.

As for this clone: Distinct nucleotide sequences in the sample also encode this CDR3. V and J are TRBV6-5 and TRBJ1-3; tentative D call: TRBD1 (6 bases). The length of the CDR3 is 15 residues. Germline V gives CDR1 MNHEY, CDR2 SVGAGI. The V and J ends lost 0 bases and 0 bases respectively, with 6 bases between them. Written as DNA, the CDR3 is TGTGCCAGCAGTTACTCCAGGGGCTCTGGAAACACCATATATTTT. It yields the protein CASSYSRGSGNTIYF.

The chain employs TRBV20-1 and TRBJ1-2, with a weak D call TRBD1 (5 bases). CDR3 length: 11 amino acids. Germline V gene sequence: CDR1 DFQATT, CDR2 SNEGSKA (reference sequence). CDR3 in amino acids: CHPGGRYGYTF. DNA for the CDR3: TGCCACCCGGGGGGACGCTATGGCTACACCTTC.

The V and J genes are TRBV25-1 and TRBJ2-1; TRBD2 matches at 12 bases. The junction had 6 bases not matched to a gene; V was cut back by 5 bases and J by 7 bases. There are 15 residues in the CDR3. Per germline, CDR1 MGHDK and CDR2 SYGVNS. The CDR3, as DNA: TGTGCCAGCAGTTTTAGACTAGCGGGAGCGAATGAGCAGTTCTTC. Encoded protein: CASSFRLAGANEQFF. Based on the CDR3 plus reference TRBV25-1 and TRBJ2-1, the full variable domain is EADIYQTPRYLVIGTGKKITLECSQTMGHDKMYWYQQDPGMELHLIHYSYGVNSTEKGDLSSESTVSRIRTEHFPLTLESARPSHTSQYLCASSFRLAGANEQFFGPGTRLTVL.

In nucleotides, the CDR3 is TGCGCCAGCAGCCAAGCGGGGGGAGGATCACCCCTCCACTTT. It yields the protein CASSQAGGGSPLHF. The rearrangement links TRBV4-3 to TRBJ1-6; possible D gene TRBD1, 5 bases. There are 14 residues in the CDR3. Trimming removed 1 base from V and 10 bases from J, with 11 bases in between. In germline, CDR1 is LGHNA, CDR2 YSLEER.

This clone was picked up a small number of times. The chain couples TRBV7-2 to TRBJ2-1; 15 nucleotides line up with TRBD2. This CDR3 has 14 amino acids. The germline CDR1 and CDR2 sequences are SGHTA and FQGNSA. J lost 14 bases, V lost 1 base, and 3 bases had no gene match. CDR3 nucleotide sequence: TGTGCCAGCAGCTTAGTCGGACTAGCGGGGGGGAAGTTCTTC. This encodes CASSLVGLAGGKFF. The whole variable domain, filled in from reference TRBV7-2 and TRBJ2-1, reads GAGVSQSPSNKVTEKGKDVELRCDPISGHTALYWYRQSLGQGLEFLIYFQGNSAPDKSGLPSDRFSAERTGGSVSTLTIQRTQQEDSAVYLCASSLVGLAGGKFFGPGTRLTVL.

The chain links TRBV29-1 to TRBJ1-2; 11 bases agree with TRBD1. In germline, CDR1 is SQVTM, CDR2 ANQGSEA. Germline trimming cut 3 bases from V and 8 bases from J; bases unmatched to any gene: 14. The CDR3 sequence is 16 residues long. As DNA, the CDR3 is TGCAGCGTTGATCCCGGGACAGGGGGGGGTTCTCACGGCTACACCTTC. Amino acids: CSVDPGTGGGSHGYTF.

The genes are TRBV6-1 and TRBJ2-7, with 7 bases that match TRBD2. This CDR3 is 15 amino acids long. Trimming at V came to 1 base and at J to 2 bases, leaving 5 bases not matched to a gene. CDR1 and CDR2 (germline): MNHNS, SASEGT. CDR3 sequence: CASSEGTGGPYEQYF. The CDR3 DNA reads TGTGCCAGCAGTGAAGGAACGGGAGGCCCCTACGAGCAGTACTTC.

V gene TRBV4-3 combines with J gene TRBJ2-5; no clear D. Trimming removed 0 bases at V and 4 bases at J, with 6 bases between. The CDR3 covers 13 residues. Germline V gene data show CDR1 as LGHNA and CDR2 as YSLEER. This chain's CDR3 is CASSQEPRETQYF. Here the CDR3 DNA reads TGCGCCAGCAGCCAAGAGCCGCGAGAGACCCAGTACTTC.

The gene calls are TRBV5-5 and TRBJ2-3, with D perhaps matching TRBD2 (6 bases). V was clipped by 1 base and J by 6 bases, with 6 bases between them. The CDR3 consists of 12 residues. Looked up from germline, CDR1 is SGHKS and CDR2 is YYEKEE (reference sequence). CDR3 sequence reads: CASSLRGDTQYF. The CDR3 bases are TGTGCCAGCAGCTTGCGGGGGGATACGCAGTATTTT.

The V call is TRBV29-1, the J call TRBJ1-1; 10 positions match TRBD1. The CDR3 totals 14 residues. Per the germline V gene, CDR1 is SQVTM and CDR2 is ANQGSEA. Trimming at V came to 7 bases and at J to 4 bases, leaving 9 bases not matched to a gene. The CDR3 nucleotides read TGCAGCGGCGCCGGGACAGGGGATGGCACTGAAGCTTTCTTT. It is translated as CSGAGTGDGTEAFF.